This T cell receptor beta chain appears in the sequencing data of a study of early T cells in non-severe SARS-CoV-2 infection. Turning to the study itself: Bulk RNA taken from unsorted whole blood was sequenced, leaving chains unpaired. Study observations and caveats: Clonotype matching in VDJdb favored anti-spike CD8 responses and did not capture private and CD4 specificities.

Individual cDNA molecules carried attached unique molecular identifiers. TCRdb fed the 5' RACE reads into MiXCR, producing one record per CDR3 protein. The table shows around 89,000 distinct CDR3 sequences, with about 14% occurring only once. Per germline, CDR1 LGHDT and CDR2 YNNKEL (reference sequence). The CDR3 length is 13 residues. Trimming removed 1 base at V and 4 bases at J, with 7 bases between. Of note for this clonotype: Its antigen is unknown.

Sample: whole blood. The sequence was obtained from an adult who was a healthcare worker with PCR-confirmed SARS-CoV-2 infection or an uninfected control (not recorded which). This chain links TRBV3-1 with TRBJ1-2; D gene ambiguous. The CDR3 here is CASSQGYSYGYTF. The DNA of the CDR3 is TGTGCCAGCAGCCAAGGCTACAGCTATGGCTACACCTTC. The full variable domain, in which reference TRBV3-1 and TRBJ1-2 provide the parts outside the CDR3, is DTAVSQTPKYLVTQMGNDKSIKCEQNLGHDTMYWYKQDSKKFLKIMFSYNNKELIINETVPNRFSPKSPDKAHLNLHINSLELGDSAVYFCASSQGYSYGYTFGSGTRLTVV.